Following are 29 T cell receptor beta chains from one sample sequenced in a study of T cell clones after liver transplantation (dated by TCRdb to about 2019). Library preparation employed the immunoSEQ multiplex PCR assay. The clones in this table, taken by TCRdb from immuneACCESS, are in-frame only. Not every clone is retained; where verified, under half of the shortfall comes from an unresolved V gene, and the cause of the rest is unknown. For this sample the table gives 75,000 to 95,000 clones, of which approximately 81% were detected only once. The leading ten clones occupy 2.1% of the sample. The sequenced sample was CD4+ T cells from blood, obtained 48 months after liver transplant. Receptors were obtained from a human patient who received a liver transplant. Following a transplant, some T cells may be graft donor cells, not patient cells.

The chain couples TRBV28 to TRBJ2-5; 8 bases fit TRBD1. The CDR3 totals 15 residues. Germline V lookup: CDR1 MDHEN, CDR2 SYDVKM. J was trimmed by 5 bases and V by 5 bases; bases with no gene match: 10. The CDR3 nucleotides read TGTGCCAGCAGTCCCTCCCAGGGGGCTCGGGAGACCCAGTACTTC. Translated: CASSPSQGARETQYF.

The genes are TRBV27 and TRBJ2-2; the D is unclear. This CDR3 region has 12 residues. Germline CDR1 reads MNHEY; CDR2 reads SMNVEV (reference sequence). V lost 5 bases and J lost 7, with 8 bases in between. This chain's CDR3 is CASSGRIGELFF. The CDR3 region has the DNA TGTGCCAGCAGTGGTCGGATCGGGGAGCTGTTTTTT.

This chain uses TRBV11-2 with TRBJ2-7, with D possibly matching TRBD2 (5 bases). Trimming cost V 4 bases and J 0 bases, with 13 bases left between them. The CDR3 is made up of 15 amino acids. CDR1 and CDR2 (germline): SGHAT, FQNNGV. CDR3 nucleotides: TGTGCCAGCAGCTCGGGAACGGGGAGCTCCTACGAGCAGTACTTC. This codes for CASSSGTGSSYEQYF.

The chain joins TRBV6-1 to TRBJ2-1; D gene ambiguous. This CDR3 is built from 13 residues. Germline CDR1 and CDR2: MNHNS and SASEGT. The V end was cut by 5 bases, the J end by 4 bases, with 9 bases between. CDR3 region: CASSPLRYNEQFF. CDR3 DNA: TGTGCCAGCAGTCCACTACGATACAATGAGCAGTTCTTC.

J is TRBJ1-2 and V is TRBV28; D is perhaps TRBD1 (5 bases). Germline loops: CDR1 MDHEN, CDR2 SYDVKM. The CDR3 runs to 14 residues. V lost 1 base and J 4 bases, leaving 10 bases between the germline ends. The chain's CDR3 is CASSLSGFSYGYTF. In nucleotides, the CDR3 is TGTGCCAGCAGTTTATCAGGGTTCAGCTATGGCTACACCTTC.

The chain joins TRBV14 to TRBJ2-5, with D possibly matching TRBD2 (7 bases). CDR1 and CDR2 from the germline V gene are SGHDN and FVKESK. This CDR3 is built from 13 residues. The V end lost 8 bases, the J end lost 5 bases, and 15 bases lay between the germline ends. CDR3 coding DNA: TGTGCCAGCGGGCGGGGGCTGGGGGAGACCCAGTACTTC. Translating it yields CASGRGLGETQYF.

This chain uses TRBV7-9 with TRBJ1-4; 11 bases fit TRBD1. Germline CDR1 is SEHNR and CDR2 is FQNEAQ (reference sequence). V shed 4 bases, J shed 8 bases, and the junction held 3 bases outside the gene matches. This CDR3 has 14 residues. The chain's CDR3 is CASSSGTGGEKLFF. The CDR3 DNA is TGTGCCAGCAGCTCCGGGACAGGGGGAGAAAAACTGTTTTTT.

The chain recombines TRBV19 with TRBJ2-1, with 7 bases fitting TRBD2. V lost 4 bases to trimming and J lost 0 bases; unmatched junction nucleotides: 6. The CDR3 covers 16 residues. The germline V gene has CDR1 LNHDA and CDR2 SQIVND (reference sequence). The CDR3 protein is CASSNRGLRSYNEQFF. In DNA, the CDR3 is TGTGCCAGTAGTAATCGGGGACTACGCTCCTACAATGAGCAGTTCTTC.

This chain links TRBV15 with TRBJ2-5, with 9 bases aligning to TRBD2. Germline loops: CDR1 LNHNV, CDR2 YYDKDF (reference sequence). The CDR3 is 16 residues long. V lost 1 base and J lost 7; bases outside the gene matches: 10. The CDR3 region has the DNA TGTGCCACCAGCAGAGGTGGGACTAGCAGAAGCGGGACCCAGTACTTC. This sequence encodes CATSRGGTSRSGTQYF.

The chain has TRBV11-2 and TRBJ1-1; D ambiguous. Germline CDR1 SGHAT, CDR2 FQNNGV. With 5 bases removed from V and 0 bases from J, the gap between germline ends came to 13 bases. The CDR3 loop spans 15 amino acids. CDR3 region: CASSPIMGMNTEAFF. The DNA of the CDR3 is TGTGCCAGCAGCCCGATCATGGGTATGAACACTGAAGCTTTCTTT.

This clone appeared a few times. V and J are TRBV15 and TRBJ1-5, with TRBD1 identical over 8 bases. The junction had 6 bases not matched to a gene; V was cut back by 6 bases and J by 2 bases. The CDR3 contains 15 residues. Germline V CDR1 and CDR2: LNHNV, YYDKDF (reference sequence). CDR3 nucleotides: TGTGCCACCAGAAGGGCGGGACAGGGCAATCAGCCCCAGCATTTT. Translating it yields CATRRAGQGNQPQHF.

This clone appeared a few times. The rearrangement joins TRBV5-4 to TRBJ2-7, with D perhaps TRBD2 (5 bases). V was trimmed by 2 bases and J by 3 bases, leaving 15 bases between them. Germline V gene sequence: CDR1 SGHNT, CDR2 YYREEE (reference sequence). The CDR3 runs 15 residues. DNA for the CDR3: TGTGCCAGCAGCTTTCTTGCGGGTAGAGACTACGAGCAGTACTTC. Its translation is CASSFLAGRDYEQYF.

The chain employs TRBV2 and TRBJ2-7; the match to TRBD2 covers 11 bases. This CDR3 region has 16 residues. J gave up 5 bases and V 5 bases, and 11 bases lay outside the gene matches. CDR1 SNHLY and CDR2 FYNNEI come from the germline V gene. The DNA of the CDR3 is TGTGCCAGCAGTTTACGCATAGCGGGGGGGCGGAACGAGCAGTACTTC. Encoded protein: CASSLRIAGGRNEQYF.

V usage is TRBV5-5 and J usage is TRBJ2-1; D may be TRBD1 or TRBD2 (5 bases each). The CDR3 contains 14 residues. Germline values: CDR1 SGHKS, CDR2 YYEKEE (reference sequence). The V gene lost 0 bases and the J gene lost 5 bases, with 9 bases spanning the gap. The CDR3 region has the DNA TGTGCCAGCAGCTTGGCCGGGACCAACAATGAGCAGTTCTTC. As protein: CASSLAGTNNEQFF.

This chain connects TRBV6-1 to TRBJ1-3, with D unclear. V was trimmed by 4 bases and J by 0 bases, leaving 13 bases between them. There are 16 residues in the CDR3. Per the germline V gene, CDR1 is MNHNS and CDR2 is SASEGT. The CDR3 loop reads CASSALRVGSGNTIYF. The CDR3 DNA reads TGTGCCAGCAGTGCCCTACGAGTGGGCTCTGGAAACACCATATATTTT.

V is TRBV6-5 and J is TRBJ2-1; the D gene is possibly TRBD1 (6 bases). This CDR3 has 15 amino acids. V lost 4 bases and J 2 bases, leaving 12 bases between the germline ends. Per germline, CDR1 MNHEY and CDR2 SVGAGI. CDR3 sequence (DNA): TGTGCCAGCAGTTCCTCAGAGGGGGCCTACAATGAGCAGTTCTTC. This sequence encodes CASSSSEGAYNEQFF.

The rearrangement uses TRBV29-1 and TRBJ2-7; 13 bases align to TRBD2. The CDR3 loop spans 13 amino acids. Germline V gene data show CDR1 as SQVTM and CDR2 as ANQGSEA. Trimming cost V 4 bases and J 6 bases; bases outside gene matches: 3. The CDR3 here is CSVGTSGSGEQYF. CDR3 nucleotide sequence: TGCAGCGTTGGGACTAGCGGGAGCGGCGAGCAGTACTTC.

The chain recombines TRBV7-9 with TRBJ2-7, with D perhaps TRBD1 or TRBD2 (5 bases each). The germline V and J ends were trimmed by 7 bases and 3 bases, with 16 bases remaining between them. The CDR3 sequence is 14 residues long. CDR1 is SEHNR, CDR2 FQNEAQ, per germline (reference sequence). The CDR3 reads CASTQTGTNYEQYF. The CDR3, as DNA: TGTGCCAGCACCCAGACCGGGACCAACTACGAGCAGTACTTC.

The CDR3 sequence: CASSLVQGAYEQYF. In DNA, the CDR3 is TGTGCCAGCAGCTTAGTCCAGGGAGCCTACGAGCAGTACTTC. The V call is TRBV7-2, the J call TRBJ2-5; D might be TRBD1 or TRBD2, each matching 5 bases. The DNA end is more similar to TRBJ2-7, so the J call may be wrong. The CDR3 is 14 residues long. Germline assignment: CDR1 SGHTA and CDR2 FQGNSA.

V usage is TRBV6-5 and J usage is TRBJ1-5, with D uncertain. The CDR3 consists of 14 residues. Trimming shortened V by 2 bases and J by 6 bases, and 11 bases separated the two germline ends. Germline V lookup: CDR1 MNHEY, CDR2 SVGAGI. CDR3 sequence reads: CASSYGPSGQPQHF. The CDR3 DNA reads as TGTGCCAGCAGTTACGGCCCTTCGGGTCAGCCCCAGCATTTT.

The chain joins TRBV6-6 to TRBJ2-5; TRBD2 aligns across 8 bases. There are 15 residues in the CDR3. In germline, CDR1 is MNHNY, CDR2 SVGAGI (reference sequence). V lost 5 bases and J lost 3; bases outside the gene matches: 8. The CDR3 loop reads CASSPPGGAEETQYF. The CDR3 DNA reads TGTGCCAGCAGTCCCCCGGGGGGGGCAGAAGAGACCCAGTACTTC.

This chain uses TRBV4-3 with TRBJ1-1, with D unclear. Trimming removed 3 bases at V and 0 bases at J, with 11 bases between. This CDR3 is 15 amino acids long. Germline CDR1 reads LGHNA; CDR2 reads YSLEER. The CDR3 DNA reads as TGCGCCAGCAGCCATTCATCCCTGATGAACACTGAAGCTTTCTTT. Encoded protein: CASSHSSLMNTEAFF.

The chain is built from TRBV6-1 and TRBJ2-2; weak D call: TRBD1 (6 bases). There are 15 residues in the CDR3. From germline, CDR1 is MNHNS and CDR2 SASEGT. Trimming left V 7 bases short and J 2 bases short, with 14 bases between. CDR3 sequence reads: CASKHEGGNTGELFF. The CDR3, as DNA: TGTGCCAGCAAACACGAAGGGGGAAACACCGGGGAGCTGTTTTTT.

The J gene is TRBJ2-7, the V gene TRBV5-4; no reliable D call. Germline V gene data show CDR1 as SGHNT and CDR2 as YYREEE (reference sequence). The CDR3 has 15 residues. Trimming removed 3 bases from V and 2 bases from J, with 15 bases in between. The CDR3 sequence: CASSSKNLPPYEQYF. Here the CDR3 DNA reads TGTGCCAGCAGCTCCAAAAACTTGCCCCCCTACGAGCAGTACTTC.

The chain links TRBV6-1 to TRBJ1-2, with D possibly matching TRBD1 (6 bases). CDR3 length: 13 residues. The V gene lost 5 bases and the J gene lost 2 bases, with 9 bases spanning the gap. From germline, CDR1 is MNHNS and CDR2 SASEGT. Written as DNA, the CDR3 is TGTGCCAGCAGTTGGACAGAGAACTATGGCTACACCTTC. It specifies CASSWTENYGYTF.

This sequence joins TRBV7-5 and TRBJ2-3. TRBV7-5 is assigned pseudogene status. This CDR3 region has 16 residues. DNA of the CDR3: TGTGTCAGAAGCTTACGTGGTAATGGATGCACAGATACGCAGTATTTT. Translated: CVRSLRGNGCTDTQYF.

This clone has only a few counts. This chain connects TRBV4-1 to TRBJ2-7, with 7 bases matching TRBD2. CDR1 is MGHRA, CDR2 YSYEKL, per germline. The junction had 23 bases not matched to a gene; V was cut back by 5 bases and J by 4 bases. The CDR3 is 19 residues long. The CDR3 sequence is CASSIGGSGIPLFTYEQYF. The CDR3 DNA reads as TGCGCCAGCAGCATAGGCGGGAGCGGGATCCCCCTGTTCACATACGAGCAGTACTTC.

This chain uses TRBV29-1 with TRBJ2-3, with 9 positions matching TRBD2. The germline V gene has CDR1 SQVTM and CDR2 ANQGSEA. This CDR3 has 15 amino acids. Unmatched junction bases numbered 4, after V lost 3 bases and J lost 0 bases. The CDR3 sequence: CSVEAGGISTDTQYF. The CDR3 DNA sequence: TGCAGCGTTGAGGCGGGAGGGATTAGCACAGATACGCAGTATTTT.

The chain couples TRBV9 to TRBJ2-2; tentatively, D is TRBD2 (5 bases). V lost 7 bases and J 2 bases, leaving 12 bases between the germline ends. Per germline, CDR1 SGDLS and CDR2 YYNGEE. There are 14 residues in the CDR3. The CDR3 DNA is TGTGCCAGCGATCGCGGGCGAAACACCGGGGAGCTGTTTTTT. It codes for CASDRGRNTGELFF. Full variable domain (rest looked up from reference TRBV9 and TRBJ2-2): DSGVTQTPKHLITATGQRVTLRCSPRSGDLSVYWYQQSLDQGLQFLIQYYNGEERAKGNILERFSAQQFPDLHSELNLSSLELGDSALYFCASDRGRNTGELFFGEGSRLTVL.